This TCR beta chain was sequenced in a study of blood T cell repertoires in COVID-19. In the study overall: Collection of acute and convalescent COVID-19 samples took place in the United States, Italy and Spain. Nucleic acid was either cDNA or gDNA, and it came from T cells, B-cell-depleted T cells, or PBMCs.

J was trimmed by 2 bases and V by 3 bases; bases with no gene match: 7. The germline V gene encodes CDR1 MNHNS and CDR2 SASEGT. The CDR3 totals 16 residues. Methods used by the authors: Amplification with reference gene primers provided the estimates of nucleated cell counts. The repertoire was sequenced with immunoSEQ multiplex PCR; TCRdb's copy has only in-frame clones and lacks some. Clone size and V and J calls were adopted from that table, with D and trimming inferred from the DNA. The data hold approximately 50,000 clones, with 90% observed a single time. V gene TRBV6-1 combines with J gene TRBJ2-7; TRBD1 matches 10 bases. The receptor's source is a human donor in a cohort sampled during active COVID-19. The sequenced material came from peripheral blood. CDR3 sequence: CASSDGDRGSPYEQYV. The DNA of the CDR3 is TGTGCCAGCAGTGACGGGGACAGGGGAAGCCCCTACGAGCAGTACGTC.